This T cell receptor beta chain derives from a study of T cell repertoires in cytomegalovirus infection. In the study overall: Use of recently identified HLA-C-restricted and well-studied HLA-B-restricted CMV epitopes was part of the study.

MiXCR, applied by TCRdb to the reads, yields one record per CDR3 protein. Counted here are approximately 730,000 distinct CDR3 sequences, 25% to 30% occurring once; the ten biggest clones make up about 12%. A word on this clonotype: Its antigen remains unknown.

In germline, CDR1 is SGHTA, CDR2 FQGNSA. This CDR3 contains 16 residues. The V and J ends lost 5 bases and 2 bases respectively, with 19 bases between them. The sequencing used cultured CD8+ T cells from PBMCs, collected from culture after CMV antigen stimulation. This chain links TRBV7-2 with TRBJ2-7; D not certain. This receptor was taken from a human donor in good health (CMV status not recorded). Some clones in this sample may be carry-over from other donors' samples. The CDR3 DNA is TGTGCCAGCAGCCCCTATCCAACTCACCTAACCTACGAGCAGTACTTC. It specifies CASSPYPTHLTYEQYF.